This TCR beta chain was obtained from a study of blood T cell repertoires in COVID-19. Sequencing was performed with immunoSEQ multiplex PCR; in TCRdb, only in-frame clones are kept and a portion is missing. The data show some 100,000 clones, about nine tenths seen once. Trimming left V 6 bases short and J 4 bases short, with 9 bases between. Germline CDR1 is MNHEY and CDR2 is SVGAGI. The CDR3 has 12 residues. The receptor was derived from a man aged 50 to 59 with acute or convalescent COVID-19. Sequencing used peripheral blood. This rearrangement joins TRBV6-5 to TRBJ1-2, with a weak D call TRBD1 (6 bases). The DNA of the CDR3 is TGTGCCAGCAGGGACAGCGTCTATGGCTACACCTTC. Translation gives CASRDSVYGYTF.